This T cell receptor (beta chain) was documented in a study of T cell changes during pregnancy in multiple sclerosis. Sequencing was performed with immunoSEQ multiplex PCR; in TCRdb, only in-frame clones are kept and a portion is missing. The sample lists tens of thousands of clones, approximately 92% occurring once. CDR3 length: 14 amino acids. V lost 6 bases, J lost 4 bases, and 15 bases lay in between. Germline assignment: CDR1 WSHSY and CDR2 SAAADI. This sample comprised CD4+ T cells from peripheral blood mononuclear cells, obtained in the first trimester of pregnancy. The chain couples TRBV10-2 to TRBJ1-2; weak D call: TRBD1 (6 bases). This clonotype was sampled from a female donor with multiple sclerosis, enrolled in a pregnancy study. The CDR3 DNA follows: TGCGCCAGCAGGGGACACAGGGAACGCTATGGCTACACCTTC. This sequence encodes CASRGHRERYGYTF.